A single sample gave rise to the 23 T cell receptor beta chains below, sequenced in a study of blood T cell repertoires in COVID-19. The protocol was immunoSEQ multiplex PCR, while the TCRdb copy is restricted to in-frame clones and leaves out a portion. The sample holds about 370,000 clones; around 89% are singletons and the top ten take 0.9% to 1.1%. The sequenced material came from PBMCs or T cells enriched from blood (not recorded which). Receptors were obtained from a man aged 18 to 35 who had recovered from COVID-19.

This rearrangement joins TRBV11-2 to TRBJ1-5; D unresolved. The V gene lost 5 bases and the J gene lost 8 bases, with 10 bases spanning the gap. The CDR3 extends over 12 amino acids. Germline V gives CDR1 SGHAT, CDR2 FQNNGV. The CDR3 DNA reads as TGTGCCAGCAGCGCCGCCGGGGAGCCCCAGCATTTT. As protein: CASSAAGEPQHF.

The rearrangement uses TRBV30 and TRBJ2-7; 7 bases fit TRBD1. The CDR3 spans 12 residues. Germline values: CDR1 GTSNPN, CDR2 SVGIG (reference sequence). Trimming took 8 bases from V and 2 from J; bases not matched to a gene: 6. The CDR3 DNA follows: TGTGCCGGCCGGGACAGCGCCTACGAGCAGTACTTC. This codes for CAGRDSAYEQYF. The entire variable domain, with the rest obtained from reference TRBV30 and TRBJ2-7, is as follows: SQTIHQWPATLVQPVGSPLSLECTVEGTSNPNLYWYRQAAGRGLQLLFYSVGIGQISSEVPQNLSASRPQDRQFILSSKKLLLSDSGFYLCAGRDSAYEQYFGPGTRLTVT.

The chain combines TRBV10-1 with TRBJ1-1, with a possible D match to TRBD1 (5 bases). CDR3 length: 15 residues. Germline-derived CDR1 and CDR2 are WNHNN and SYGVQD (reference sequence). V was shortened by 7 bases and J by 0 bases, with 15 bases between the two germline ends. The CDR3 bases are TGCGCCAGCAACGACGGGGGAACCATGAACACTGAAGCTTTCTTT. It encodes CASNDGGTMNTEAFF.

The chain couples TRBV7-9 to TRBJ1-1; tentative D call: TRBD1 (6 bases). The CDR3 consists of 13 residues. Germline V gene data show CDR1 as SEHNR and CDR2 as FQNEAQ (reference sequence). V lost 5 bases and J 8 bases, leaving 15 bases between the germline ends. This chain's CDR3 is CASSTARGREAFF. The CDR3 DNA reads TGTGCCAGCAGCACCGCCAGGGGCCGGGAAGCTTTCTTT.

The chain is built from TRBV24-1 and TRBJ1-2; 7 bases match TRBD1. Trimming cost V 9 bases and J 7 bases; bases outside gene matches: 10. This CDR3 region has 13 residues. Germline V gene lookup returns CDR1 KGHDR and CDR2 SFDVKD. The CDR3: CATPLRGQSGYTF. DNA for the CDR3: TGTGCCACCCCGCTTAGGGGGCAGAGTGGCTACACCTTC.

This sequence joins TRBV6-5 and TRBJ2-5; 9 bases align to TRBD2. This CDR3 has 15 amino acids. CDR1 and CDR2 from the germline V gene are MNHEY and SVGAGI. Trimming took 0 bases from V and 5 from J; bases not matched to a gene: 4. CDR3 coding DNA: TGTGCCAGCAGTTACTCGGAGGCGGGGGGGGAGACCCAGTACTTC. Amino acid sequence: CASSYSEAGGETQYF.

The CDR3 reads CAISVGLAGGTDTQYF. In nucleotides, the CDR3 is TGTGCCATCAGTGTAGGACTAGCGGGGGGCACAGATACGCAGTATTTT. The chain combines TRBV10-3 with TRBJ2-3; TRBD2 matches at 13 bases. The V segment lost 4 bases and the J segment 1 base; nucleotides outside the gene matches: 2. Germline CDR1 reads ENHRY; CDR2 reads SYGVKD. The CDR3 is 16 residues long.

J is TRBJ1-1 and V is TRBV18; possible D gene TRBD1, 5 bases. This CDR3 region has 13 residues. V was shortened by 6 bases and J by 3 bases, with 11 bases between the two germline ends. Germline V gene sequence: CDR1 KGHSH, CDR2 LQKENI. CDR3 sequence reads: CASSPDSYTEAFF. DNA of the CDR3: TGTGCCAGCTCCCCCGACAGCTACACTGAAGCTTTCTTT.

The chain has TRBV19 and TRBJ2-3; the match to TRBD2 covers 7 bases. The CDR3 is made up of 15 amino acids. V lost 3 bases to trimming and J lost 2 bases; unmatched junction nucleotides: 5. Germline V lookup: CDR1 LNHDA, CDR2 SQIVND (reference sequence). The CDR3 bases are TGTGCCAGTAGTATGGGGGGGATCTTCACAGATACGCAGTATTTT. This sequence encodes CASSMGGIFTDTQYF.

The CDR3 nucleotides read TGCAGTGCTAGTGGCGGAAGCTCCTACGAGCAGTACTTC. This codes for CSASGGSSYEQYF. The chain couples TRBV20-1 to TRBJ2-7; no firm D call. The ends were cut back, 3 bases at V and 0 bases at J, with 9 bases in the middle. CDR1 is DFQATT, CDR2 SNEGSKA, per germline (reference sequence). This CDR3 region has 13 residues.

This chain uses TRBV6-2 or TRBV6-3 with TRBJ2-7, with 7 bases identical to TRBD1. The CDR3 loop spans 14 amino acids. Germline V CDR1 and CDR2: MNHEY, SVGEGT. V lost 6 bases, J lost 4 bases, and 9 bases stayed unmatched. This CDR3 is CASSQPPTGYEQYF. The CDR3 DNA is TGTGCCAGCAGCCAACCACCGACAGGGTACGAGCAGTACTTC.

The CDR3 DNA reads TGTGCCAGCAGCCCGGGACTAGCGAATGCCTACGAGCAGTACTTC. This codes for CASSPGLANAYEQYF. The rearrangement joins TRBV6-5 to TRBJ2-7; TRBD2 aligns across 10 bases. Germline V gene sequence: CDR1 MNHEY, CDR2 SVGAGI. Unmatched junction bases numbered 7, after V lost 6 bases and J lost 2 bases. CDR3 size: 15 residues.

This sequence joins TRBV18 and TRBJ1-3, with a tentative D call TRBD1 (6 bases). CDR3 length: 17 amino acids. The germline V gene encodes CDR1 KGHSH and CDR2 LQKENI. V lost 3 bases to trimming and J lost 1 base, with 16 bases between them. Here the CDR3 reads CASSPRTPGESGNTIYF. The CDR3 nucleotides are TGTGCCAGCTCACCGCGGACCCCAGGGGAGTCTGGAAACACCATATATTTT.

This chain joins TRBV7-3 and TRBJ1-6; 10 bases fit TRBD1. The CDR3 contains 18 residues. Trimming removed 1 base from V and 5 bases from J; junction bases left unmatched: 8. The germline V gene has CDR1 SGHTA and CDR2 FQGTGA. CDR3 nucleotide sequence: TGTGCCAGCAGCTTAAAACCCCGGGACAGGGGCCATAATTCACCCCTCCACTTT. Protein product: CASSLKPRDRGHNSPLHF.

The chain employs TRBV2 and TRBJ2-2; D gene uncertain. V lost 2 bases to trimming and J lost 7 bases, with 5 bases between them. Germline CDR1 and CDR2: SNHLY and FYNNEI. There are 12 residues in the CDR3. The CDR3 DNA reads as TGTGCCAGCAGTGAATTAGACGGGGAGCTGTTTTTT. Protein product: CASSELDGELFF.

The rearrangement joins TRBV7-2 to TRBJ1-2; no definite D call. The CDR3 sequence is 13 residues long. Germline-derived CDR1 and CDR2 are SGHTA and FQGNSA. Trimming took off 2 bases at V and 4 bases at J, with 8 bases between the two ends. The CDR3 region has the DNA TGTGCCAGCAGCTTACGGGAGCCCTATGGCTACACCTTC. It is translated as CASSLREPYGYTF.

This chain joins TRBV3-1 (or the pseudogene TRBV3-2) and TRBJ1-5, with D uncertain. Germline assignment: CDR1 LGHDT and CDR2 YNNKEL (reference sequence). V lost 1 base and J 4 bases, leaving 8 bases between the germline ends. This CDR3 is 14 amino acids long. The CDR3 DNA reads TGTGCCAGCAGCCAAGTGGCAGGAAATCAGCCCCAGCATTTT. This gives the protein CASSQVAGNQPQHF.

The gene calls are TRBV28 and TRBJ2-1; the match to TRBD1 covers 8 bases. This CDR3 region has 13 residues. The trim removed 7 bases at V and 9 bases at J, leaving 8 bases unmatched. In germline, CDR1 is MDHEN, CDR2 SYDVKM. This CDR3 is CASTPGQEVEQFF. CDR3 sequence (DNA): TGTGCCAGCACCCCGGGACAGGAGGTTGAGCAGTTCTTC.

This chain joins TRBV15 and TRBJ2-2; the D gene is possibly TRBD2 (6 bases). The CDR3 is made up of 16 amino acids. The germline CDR1 and CDR2 sequences are LNHNV and YYDKDF (reference sequence). The V end was cut by 5 bases, the J end by 3 bases, with 16 bases between. CDR3 region: CATSLRGGKDTGELFF. CDR3 DNA sequence: TGTGCCACCAGCCTACGGGGCGGGAAGGACACCGGGGAGCTGTTTTTT.

The chain recombines TRBV6-2 or TRBV6-3 with TRBJ2-7; tentative D call: TRBD1 (6 bases). V was clipped by 0 bases and J by 3 bases, with 12 bases between them. The CDR3 is 15 amino acids. CDR1 and CDR2 (germline): MNHEY, SVGEGT. DNA of the CDR3: TGTGCCAGCAGTTACTCGTCCAGGGGAATCTACGAGCAGTACTTC. It is translated as CASSYSSRGIYEQYF.

The chain employs TRBV6-5 and TRBJ2-2; no clear D. There are 15 residues in the CDR3. Germline CDR1 reads MNHEY; CDR2 reads SVGAGI. V shed 0 bases and J shed 5 bases, with 10 bases lying between them. The DNA of the CDR3 is TGTGCCAGCAGTTACTCGTTCCTCGGTACCGGGGAGCTGTTTTTT. Translating gives CASSYSFLGTGELFF.

The rearrangement uses TRBV4-2 and TRBJ2-1; the match to TRBD2 covers 7 bases. J lost 0 bases, V lost 0 bases, and 5 bases had no gene match. The CDR3 consists of 17 residues. The germline V gene encodes CDR1 LGHNA and CDR2 YNFKEQ. CDR3 sequence: CASSQEGSGVSYNEQFF. The CDR3 nucleotides are TGTGCCAGCAGCCAAGAGGGGAGCGGGGTCTCCTACAATGAGCAGTTCTTC.

The rearrangement joins TRBV18 to TRBJ2-7; maybe TRBD1 (7 bases). V gave up 4 bases and J gave up 3 bases, with 16 bases separating them. This CDR3 has 15 amino acids. Germline values: CDR1 KGHSH, CDR2 LQKENI. The CDR3 region is CASSRGQGEDYEQYF. The CDR3, as DNA: TGTGCCAGCTCACGGGGCCAGGGGGAGGACTACGAGCAGTACTTC.